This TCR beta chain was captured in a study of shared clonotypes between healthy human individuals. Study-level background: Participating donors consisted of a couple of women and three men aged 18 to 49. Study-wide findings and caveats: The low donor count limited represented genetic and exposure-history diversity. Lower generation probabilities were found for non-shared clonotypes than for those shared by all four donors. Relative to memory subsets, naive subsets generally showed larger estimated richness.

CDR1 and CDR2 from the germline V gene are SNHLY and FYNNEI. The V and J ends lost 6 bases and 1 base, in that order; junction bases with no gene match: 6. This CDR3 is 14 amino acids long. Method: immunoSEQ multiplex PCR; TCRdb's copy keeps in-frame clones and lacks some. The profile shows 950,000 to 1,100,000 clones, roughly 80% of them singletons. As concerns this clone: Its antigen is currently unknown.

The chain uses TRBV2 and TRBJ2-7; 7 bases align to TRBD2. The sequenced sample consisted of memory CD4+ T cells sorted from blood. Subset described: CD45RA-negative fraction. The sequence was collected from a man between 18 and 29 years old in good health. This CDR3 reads CASRPLAQSYEQYF. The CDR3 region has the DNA TGTGCCAGCAGGCCACTAGCGCAATCCTACGAGCAGTACTTC.